The clone carrying this T cell receptor (beta chain) was detected many times. Antigen: not known. In TCRdb, the RT-PCR reads were re-called with MiXCR into one record per CDR3 protein. The sample holds some 600,000 distinct CDR3 sequences, 11% to 15% seen once. This sample was taken from a study of response to subunit inactivated influenza vaccine. General study findings and limits: Authors suggested that a seasonal influenza vaccination recruits few new T cells each time.

The sequence was collected from a man aged 50-59 years who received an inactivated influenza vaccine. The sequencing here drew on PBMCs from blood, taken 14 to 15 days before vaccination.

The CDR3 region has the DNA TGTGCCAGCAGTCAGACAGGGTTTGATTCACCCCTCCACTTT. Encoded protein: CASSQTGFDSPLHF. This chain uses TRBV12-3 or TRBV12-4 with TRBJ1-6; the match to TRBD1 covers 7 bases. This CDR3 comprises 14 residues. Trimming took 5 bases from V and 8 from J; bases not matched to a gene: 6.